This T cell receptor beta chain came from a study of T cell responses to AZD1222 COVID-19 vaccine (dated by TCRdb to the early 2020s). Study-level background: AZD1222 recipients whose second dose came at about 4 weeks and those whose second dose came at about 12 weeks were combined into one group, since spike-specific TCR depth and breadth did not differ between the two schedules. A total of approximately 240 trial participants underwent TCR sequencing, of whom around 200 received two doses of AZD1222 and approximately 25 received two doses of the MenACWY control vaccine. Trial participants were enrolled by age into subgroups of 18-55, 56-69 and 70-plus years, and roughly 160, 29 and 62 TCR-sequenced participants, respectively, were included in these subgroups. The research as a whole found: Reportedly, almost half of the unique spike-specific TCRs recognized epitopes lying outside the regions that are mutated in the B.1.351 and B.1.1.7 variants. Participants were mostly white British, with more females than males. The authors suggested clonal diversity may have been underestimated. The whole spike protein was spanned by vaccine-associated CD4 TCRs, and dominant responses were seen in regions 160-218 and 743-854. Only five to seven AZD1222 recipients were SARS-CoV-2 seropositive at baseline, limiting conclusions about previously exposed vaccinees. The 56-69-year group was small, and its depth increase did not reach significance, likely because of low power. Because no day 14 peak-response samples were available, repertoires were characterized only after the peak T cell response. After two AZD1222 doses, spike-specific TCR breadth and depth were significantly higher than at day 0 and than in MenACWY recipients.

In light of the paper, this sample's time point label describes: baseline before first vaccination. The vaccinee samples were drawn from two UK trials, COV001 and COV002, one of which was a single-blind randomized controlled phase 2/3 trial testing AZD1222 (ChAdOx1 nCoV-19) in healthy adults. For TCRbeta chain sequencing, PBMC samples were collected from trial participants at day 0 and at day 28 after the second dose. The CDR3 regions of human TCRbeta chains were analyzed by immunosequencing. From the authors' description of their analysis: Repertoire TCRs were matched against a reference library of SARS-CoV-2-specific TCRs generated with the MIRA antigen-specificity platform. Breadth was defined as the fraction of unique TCRs that were SARS-CoV-2-associated, and depth was defined as the fraction of total T cells that were SARS-CoV-2-associated. Using the MIRA data, each spike-specific TCR was assigned both to the spike region to which the TCR was reactive and to a CD4 or CD8 class. Log10-transformed breadth and depth values were compared by one-way ANOVA with Sidak's multiple comparisons tests. TCRdb retrieved this table from immuneACCESS and kept in-frame rearrangements only. Not all clones are present; in checked studies, unresolved V genes account for under half, and no reason is known for the remainder. The D gene and trimming were derived from the DNA, and the V and J assignments and clone size from that table. This sample gives some 70,000 clones in total; 80% to 90% of them show up just once. Clones ranked in the top ten supply under 7% of the sample.

Comment on this clone: This receptor's antigen is unknown. No much larger clonotype is one base removed from it; base qualities were not supplied.

Material: peripheral blood, obtained on day 0 of AZD1222 vaccination. The sequence derives from an adult in good health.

The DNA is TGTGCCAGCAGCGCCGGGACAGGCTTTGGCTACACCTTC. The resulting protein is CASSAGTGFGYTF. The chain is encoded by TRBV7-9 joined to TRBJ1-2; TRBD1 agrees with 8 junctional bases. Trimming takes 5 bases off V and 7 bases off J; junction bases not matched to a gene: 6. From cysteine to phenylalanine, the CDR3 is 13 amino acids long. Only CDR3 DNA is held: 39 bases, read in frame from base 1. The germline V gene (reference sequence) gives CDR1 as SEHNR and CDR2 as FQNEAQ. The CDR3 plus the reference TRBV7-9 and TRBJ1-2 genes for the other parts give the full variable domain: DTGVSQNPRHKITKRGQNVTFRCDPISEHNRLYWYRQTLGQGPEFLTYFQNEAQLEKSRLLSDRFSAERPKGSFSTLEIQRTEQGDSAMYLCASSAGTGFGYTFGSGTRLTVV.